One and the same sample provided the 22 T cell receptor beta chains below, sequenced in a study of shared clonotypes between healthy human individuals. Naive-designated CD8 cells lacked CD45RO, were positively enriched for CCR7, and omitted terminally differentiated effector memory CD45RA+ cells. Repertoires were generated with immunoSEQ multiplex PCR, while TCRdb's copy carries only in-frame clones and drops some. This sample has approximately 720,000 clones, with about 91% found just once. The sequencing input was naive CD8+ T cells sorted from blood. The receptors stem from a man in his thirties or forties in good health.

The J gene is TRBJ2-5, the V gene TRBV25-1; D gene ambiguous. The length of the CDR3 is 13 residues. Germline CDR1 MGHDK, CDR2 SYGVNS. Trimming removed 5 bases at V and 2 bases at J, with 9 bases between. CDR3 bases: TGTGCCAGCAGTATTCACCTTCAAGAGACCCAGTACTTC. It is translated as CASSIHLQETQYF.

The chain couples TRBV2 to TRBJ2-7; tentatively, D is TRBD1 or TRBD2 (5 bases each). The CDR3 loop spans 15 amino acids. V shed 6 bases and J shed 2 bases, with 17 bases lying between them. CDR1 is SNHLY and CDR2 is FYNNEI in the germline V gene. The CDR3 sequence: CASRDFGTPTYEQYF. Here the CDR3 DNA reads TGTGCCAGCAGGGACTTCGGGACCCCTACCTACGAGCAGTACTTC.

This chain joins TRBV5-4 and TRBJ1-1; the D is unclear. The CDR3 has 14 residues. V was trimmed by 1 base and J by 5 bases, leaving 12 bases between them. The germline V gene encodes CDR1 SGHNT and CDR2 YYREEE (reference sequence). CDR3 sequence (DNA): TGTGCCAGCAGCTTGCCCCTTAGCGGGACTGAAGCTTTCTTT. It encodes CASSLPLSGTEAFF.

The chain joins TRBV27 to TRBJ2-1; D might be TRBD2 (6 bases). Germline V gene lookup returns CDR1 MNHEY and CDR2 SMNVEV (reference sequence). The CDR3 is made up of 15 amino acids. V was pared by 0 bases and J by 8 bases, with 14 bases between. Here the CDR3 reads CASSLSVLATDEQFF. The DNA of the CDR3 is TGTGCCAGCAGTTTATCAGTGCTAGCGACCGATGAGCAGTTCTTC.

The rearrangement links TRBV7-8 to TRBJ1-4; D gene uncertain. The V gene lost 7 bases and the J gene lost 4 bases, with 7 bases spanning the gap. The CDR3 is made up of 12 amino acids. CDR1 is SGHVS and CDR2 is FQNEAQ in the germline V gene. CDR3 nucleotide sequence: TGTGCCAGCACCTCGGGTAATGAAAAACTGTTTTTT. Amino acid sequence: CASTSGNEKLFF.

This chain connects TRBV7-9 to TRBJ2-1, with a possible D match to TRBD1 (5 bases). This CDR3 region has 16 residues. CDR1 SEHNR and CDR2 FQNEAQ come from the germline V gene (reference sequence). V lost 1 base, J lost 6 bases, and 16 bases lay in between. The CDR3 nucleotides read TGTGCCAGCAGCTTAGTTACAGGTAGAAAGGGCAATGAGCAGTTCTTC. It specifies CASSLVTGRKGNEQFF.

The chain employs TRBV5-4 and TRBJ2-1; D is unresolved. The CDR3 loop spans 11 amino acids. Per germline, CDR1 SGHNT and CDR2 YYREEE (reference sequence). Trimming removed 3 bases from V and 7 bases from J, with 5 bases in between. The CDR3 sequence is CASSSLNEQFF. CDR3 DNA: TGTGCCAGCAGCTCGCTTAATGAGCAGTTCTTC. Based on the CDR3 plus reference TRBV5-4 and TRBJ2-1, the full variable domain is ETGVTQSPTHLIKTRGQQVTLRCSSQSGHNTVSWYQQALGQGPQFIFQYYREEENGRGNFPPRFSGLQFPNYSSELNVNALELDDSALYLCASSSLNEQFFGPGTRLTVL.

For the CDR3, the DNA is TGTGCCAGCAGTCCCCCAGATGGAGCGGCTTCTGGCTACACCTTC. Protein product: CASSPPDGAASGYTF. The genes are TRBV28 and TRBJ1-2; D is uncertain. Germline values: CDR1 MDHEN, CDR2 SYDVKM. Trimming stripped 5 bases from V and 7 bases from J, with 20 bases between. CDR3 length: 15 residues.

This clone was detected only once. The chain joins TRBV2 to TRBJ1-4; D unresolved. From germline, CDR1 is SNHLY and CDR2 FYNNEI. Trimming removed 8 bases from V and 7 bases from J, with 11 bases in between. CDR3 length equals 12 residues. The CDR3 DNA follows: TGTGCCAGCCGAGGGATAGCTGAAAAACTGTTTTTT. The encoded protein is CASRGIAEKLFF. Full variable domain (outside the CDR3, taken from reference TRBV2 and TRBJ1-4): EPEVTQTPSHQVTQMGQEVILRCVPISNHLYFYWYRQILGQKVEFLVSFYNNEISEKSEIFDDQFSVERPDGSNFTLKIRSTKLEDSAMYFCASRGIAEKLFFGSGTQLSVL.

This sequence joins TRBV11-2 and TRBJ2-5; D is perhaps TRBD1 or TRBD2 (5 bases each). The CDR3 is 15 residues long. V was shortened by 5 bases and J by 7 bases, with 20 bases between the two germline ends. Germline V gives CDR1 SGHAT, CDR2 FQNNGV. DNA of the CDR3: TGTGCCAGCAGCCCCCGGGACGGCGGCCCAGGGACCCAGTACTTC. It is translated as CASSPRDGGPGTQYF.

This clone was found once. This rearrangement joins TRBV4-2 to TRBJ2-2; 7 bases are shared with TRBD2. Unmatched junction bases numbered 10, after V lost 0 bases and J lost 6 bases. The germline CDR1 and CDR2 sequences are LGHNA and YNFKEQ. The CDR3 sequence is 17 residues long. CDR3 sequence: CASSQEGNGRAAGELFF. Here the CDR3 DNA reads TGTGCCAGCAGCCAAGAGGGGAATGGGAGGGCGGCCGGGGAGCTGTTTTTT.

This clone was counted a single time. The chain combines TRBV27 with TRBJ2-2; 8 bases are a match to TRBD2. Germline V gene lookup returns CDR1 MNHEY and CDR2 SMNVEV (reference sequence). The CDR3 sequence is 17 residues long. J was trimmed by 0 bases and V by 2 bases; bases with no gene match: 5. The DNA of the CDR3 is TGTGCCAGCAGTTTAGGGCCGGGAGGGCCGAACACCGGGGAGCTGTTTTTT. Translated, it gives CASSLGPGGPNTGELFF.

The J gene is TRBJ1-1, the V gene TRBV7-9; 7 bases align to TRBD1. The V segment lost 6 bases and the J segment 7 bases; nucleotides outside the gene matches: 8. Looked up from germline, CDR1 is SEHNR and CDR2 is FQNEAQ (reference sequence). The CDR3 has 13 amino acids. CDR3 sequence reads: CASSSGQEIEAFF. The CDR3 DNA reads TGTGCCAGCAGTTCTGGACAGGAAATTGAAGCTTTCTTT.

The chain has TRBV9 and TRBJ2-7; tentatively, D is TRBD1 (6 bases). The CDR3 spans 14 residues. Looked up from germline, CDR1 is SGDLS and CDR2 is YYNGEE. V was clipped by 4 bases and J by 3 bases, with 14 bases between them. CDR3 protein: CASSPSGQVYEQYF. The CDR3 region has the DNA TGTGCCAGCAGCCCTTCGGGACAAGTCTACGAGCAGTACTTC.

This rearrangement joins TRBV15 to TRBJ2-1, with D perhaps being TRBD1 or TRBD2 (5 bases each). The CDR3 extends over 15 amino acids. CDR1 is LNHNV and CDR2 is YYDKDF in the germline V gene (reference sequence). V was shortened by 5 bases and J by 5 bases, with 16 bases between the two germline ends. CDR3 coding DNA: TGTGCCACCAGCCCGAGGGCAGGGTCCAACAATGAGCAGTTCTTC. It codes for CATSPRAGSNNEQFF.

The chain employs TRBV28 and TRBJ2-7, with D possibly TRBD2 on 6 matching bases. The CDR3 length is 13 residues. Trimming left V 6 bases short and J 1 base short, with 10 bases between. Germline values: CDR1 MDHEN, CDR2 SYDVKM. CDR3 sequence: CASRRGLSYEQYF. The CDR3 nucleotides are TGTGCCAGCAGACGGGGGTTATCCTACGAGCAGTACTTC.

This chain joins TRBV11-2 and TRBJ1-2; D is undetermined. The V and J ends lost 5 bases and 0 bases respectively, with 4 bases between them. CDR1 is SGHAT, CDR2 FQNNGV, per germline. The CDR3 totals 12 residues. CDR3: CASSPTNYGYTF. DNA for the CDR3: TGTGCCAGCAGCCCAACTAACTATGGCTACACCTTC.

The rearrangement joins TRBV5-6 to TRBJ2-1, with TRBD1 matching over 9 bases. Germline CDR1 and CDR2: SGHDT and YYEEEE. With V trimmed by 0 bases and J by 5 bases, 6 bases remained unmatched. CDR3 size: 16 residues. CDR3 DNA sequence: TGTGCCAGCAGCTTGGCCGGGACAGGGTGGGACAATGAGCAGTTCTTC. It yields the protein CASSLAGTGWDNEQFF.

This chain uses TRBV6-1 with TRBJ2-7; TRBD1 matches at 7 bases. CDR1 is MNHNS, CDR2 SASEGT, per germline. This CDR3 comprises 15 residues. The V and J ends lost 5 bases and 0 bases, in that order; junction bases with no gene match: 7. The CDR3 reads CASSKGTASSYEQYF. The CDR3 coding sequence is TGTGCCAGCAGTAAAGGGACAGCAAGCTCCTACGAGCAGTACTTC.

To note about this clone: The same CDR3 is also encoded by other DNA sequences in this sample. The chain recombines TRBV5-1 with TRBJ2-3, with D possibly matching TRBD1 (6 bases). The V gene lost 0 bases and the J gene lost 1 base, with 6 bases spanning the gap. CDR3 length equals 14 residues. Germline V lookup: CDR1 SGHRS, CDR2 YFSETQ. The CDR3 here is CASSLAGGTDTQYF. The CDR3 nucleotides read TGCGCCAGCAGCTTGGCAGGGGGCACAGATACGCAGTATTTT. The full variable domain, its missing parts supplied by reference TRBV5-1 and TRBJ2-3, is KAGVTQTPRYLIKTRGQQVTLSCSPISGHRSVSWYQQTPGQGLQFLFEYFSETQRNKGNFPGRFSGRQFSNSRSEMNVSTLELGDSALYLCASSLAGGTDTQYFGPGTRLTVL.

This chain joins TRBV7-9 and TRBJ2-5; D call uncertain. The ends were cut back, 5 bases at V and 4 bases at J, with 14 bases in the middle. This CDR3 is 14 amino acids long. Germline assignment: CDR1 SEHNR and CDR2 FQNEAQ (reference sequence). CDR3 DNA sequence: TGTGCCAGCAGCAGCGCCCTTCGGCCAGAGACCCAGTACTTC. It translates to CASSSALRPETQYF.

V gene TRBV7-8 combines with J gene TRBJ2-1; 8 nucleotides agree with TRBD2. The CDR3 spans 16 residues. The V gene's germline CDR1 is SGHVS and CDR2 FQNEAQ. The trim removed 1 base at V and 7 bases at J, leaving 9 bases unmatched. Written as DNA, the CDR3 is TGTGCCAGCAGCTTAGTAACGGGAGGGCCTTCTAATGAGCAGTTCTTC. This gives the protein CASSLVTGGPSNEQFF.